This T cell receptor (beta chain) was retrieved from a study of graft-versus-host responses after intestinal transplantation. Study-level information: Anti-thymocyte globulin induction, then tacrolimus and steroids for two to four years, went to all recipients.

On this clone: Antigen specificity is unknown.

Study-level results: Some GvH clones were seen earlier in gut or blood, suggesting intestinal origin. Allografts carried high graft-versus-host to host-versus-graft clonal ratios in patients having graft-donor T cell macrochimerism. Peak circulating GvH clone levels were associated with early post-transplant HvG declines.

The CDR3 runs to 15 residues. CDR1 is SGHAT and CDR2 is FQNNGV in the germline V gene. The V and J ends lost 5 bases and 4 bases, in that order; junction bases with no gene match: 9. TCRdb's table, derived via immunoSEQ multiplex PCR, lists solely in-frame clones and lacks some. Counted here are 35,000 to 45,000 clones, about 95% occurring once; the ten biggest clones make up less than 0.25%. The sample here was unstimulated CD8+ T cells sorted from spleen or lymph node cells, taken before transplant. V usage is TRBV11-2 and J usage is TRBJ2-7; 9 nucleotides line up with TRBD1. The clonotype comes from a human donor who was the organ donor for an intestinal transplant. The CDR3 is CASSPPDRGPYEQYF. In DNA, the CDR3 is TGTGCCAGCAGCCCCCCGGACAGGGGACCTTACGAGCAGTACTTC.